These 8 T cell receptor beta chains were sequenced from one sample in a study of Tregs in tolerant kidney transplant recipients. Some clones are missing from TCRdb's copy, which holds only in-frame ones; the method was immunoSEQ multiplex PCR. This sample has about 46,000 clones, with roughly nine tenths found just once. Specimen: Tregs from blood. The source of these receptors is a human donor in good health.

This clone was found once. The V gene is TRBV5-6, the J gene TRBJ1-2; D unclear. From germline, CDR1 is SGHDT and CDR2 YYEEEE. Trimming took 4 bases from V and 4 from J, leaving 17 bases between them. The CDR3 loop spans 15 amino acids. The CDR3 nucleotides are TGTGCCAGCAGCCTGGACCCAGCAGCCCTCTATGGCTACACCTTC. Residues: CASSLDPAALYGYTF.

J is TRBJ2-5 and V is TRBV20-1, with TRBD1 as a possible D gene (5 bases). Germline lookup yields CDR1 DFQATT and CDR2 SNEGSKA (reference sequence). The V and J ends lost 3 bases and 8 bases respectively, with 10 bases between them. This CDR3 contains 11 residues. The CDR3 protein is CSARGPETQYF. Written as DNA, the CDR3 is TGCAGTGCTAGGGGGCCGGAAACCCAGTACTTC.

This sequence joins TRBV5-4 and TRBJ2-4; D unresolved. Germline-derived CDR1 and CDR2 are SGHNT and YYREEE (reference sequence). V was cut by 2 bases and J by 7 bases, with 13 bases left in between. CDR3 length equals 14 residues. CDR3 protein: CASSLASMGNIQYF. Written as DNA, the CDR3 is TGTGCCAGCAGCTTAGCGTCGATGGGCAACATTCAGTACTTC.

The chain is built from TRBV11-2 and TRBJ2-5; no definite D call. The CDR3 runs to 11 residues. Germline-derived CDR1 and CDR2 are SGHAT and FQNNGV. Trimming removed 1 base at V and 5 bases at J, with 2 bases between. CDR3 loop: CASSLGETQYF. CDR3 nucleotides: TGTGCCAGCAGCTTAGGGGAGACCCAGTACTTC.

This sequence joins TRBV13 and TRBJ2-5, with 9 bases matching TRBD2. The V gene end was trimmed by 0 bases and the J gene end by 9 bases; junction bases not matched to a gene: 11. This CDR3 contains 16 residues. CDR1 is PRHDT and CDR2 is FYEKMQ in the germline V gene (reference sequence). The CDR3 reads CASSLGRGSGGRSQYF. Written as DNA, the CDR3 is TGTGCCAGCAGCTTAGGACGGGGTAGCGGGGGTCGGTCCCAGTACTTC. Combining the CDR3 with reference TRBV13 and TRBJ2-5 gives the whole variable domain AAGVIQSPRHLIKEKRETATLKCYPIPRHDTVYWYQQGPGQDPQFLISFYEKMQSDKGSIPDRFSAQQFSDYHSELNMSSLELGDSALYFCASSLGRGSGGRSQYFGPGTRLLVL.

This clone has only a few counts. The chain joins TRBV5-1 to TRBJ1-1; 9 nucleotides align to TRBD1. Per the germline V gene, CDR1 is SGHRS and CDR2 is YFSETQ. The J segment lost 1 base and the V segment lost 3 bases, leaving 7 bases of the junction unmatched. This CDR3 has 16 amino acids. The CDR3 is CASSSGDRAKNTEAFF. In DNA, the CDR3 is TGCGCCAGCAGCTCAGGGGACAGGGCTAAGAACACTGAAGCTTTCTTT.

This chain joins TRBV5-1 and TRBJ2-5; 9 bases fit TRBD2. Trimming removed 0 bases from V and 1 base from J; junction bases left unmatched: 7. Germline V CDR1 and CDR2: SGHRS, YFSETQ. This CDR3 spans 17 amino acids. CDR3 nucleotide sequence: TGCGCCAGCAGCTTGGTTGGGTTAGCGGGGGCCCAAGAGACCCAGTACTTC. This gives the protein CASSLVGLAGAQETQYF.

V is TRBV5-1 and J is TRBJ1-4; tentative D call: TRBD1 (5 bases). The CDR3 extends over 15 amino acids. CDR1 SGHRS and CDR2 YFSETQ come from the germline V gene. Trimming took off 4 bases at V and 4 bases at J, with 14 bases between the two ends. CDR3 coding DNA: TGCGCCAGCAGCGCGGTGGGGACCGTTAATGAAAAACTGTTTTTT. Translation: CASSAVGTVNEKLFF.